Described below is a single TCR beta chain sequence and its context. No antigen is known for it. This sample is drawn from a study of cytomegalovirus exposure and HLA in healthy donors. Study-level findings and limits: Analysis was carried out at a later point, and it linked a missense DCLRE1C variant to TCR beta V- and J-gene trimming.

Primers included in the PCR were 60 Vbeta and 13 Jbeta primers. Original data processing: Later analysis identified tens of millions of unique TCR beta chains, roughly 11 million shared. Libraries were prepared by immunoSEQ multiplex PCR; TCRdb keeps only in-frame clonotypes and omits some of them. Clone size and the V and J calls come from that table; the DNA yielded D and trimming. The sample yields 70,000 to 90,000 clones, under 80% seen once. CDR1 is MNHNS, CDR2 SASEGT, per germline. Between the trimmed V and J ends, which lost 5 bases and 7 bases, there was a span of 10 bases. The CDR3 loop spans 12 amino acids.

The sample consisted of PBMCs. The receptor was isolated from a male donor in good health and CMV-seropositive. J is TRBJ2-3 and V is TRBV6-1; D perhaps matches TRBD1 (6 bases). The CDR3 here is CASSFTGYTQYF. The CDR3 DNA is TGTGCCAGCAGTTTCACAGGGTATACGCAGTATTTT.